Sequencing of this TCR beta chain was carried out in a study of neurological immune-mediated disorders. The sorted libraries drew on roughly 930,000 T cells that were CD4+ or CD8+. In this sample, this clonotype turned up many times. The CDR3 runs to 15 residues. CDR1 is DFQATT and CDR2 is SNEGSKA in the germline V gene (reference sequence). Trimming removed 3 bases at V and 6 bases at J, with 17 bases between. The cDNA was generated through 5'RACE incorporating 10-nucleotide random UMIs. From 15-18 subjects, each sequencing run yielded over 160 million TCR-beta sequences. TCRdb reprocessed the 5' RACE reads with MiXCR, giving one entry per CDR3 protein. The sample lists 45,000 or so distinct CDR3 sequences; more than 5% were seen once.

Input material: CD4+ T cells from blood. The TCR sequence derives from a woman aged 40 to 50 in good health. The V and J genes are TRBV20-1 and TRBJ2-2; possibly TRBD2 for D (5 bases). This chain's CDR3 is CSASRSGAPAGELFF. The CDR3 DNA reads TGCAGTGCTAGTCGGAGCGGAGCCCCCGCCGGGGAGCTGTTTTTT.